This T cell receptor (beta chain) is from a study of Siglec-9 on CD8 T cells in melanoma. Findings and caveats of the study: In melanoma tumors, a Siglec-9-marked effector memory CD8+ subset reportedly appeared to accumulate.

Trimming shortened V by 3 bases and J by 6 bases, and 9 bases separated the two germline ends. Germline CDR1 is LNHDA and CDR2 is SQIVND (reference sequence). CDR3 length: 14 residues. In the case of this clone: What it recognizes is unknown.

The data were produced by immunoSEQ multiplex PCR, yet TCRdb's version contains in-frame clones alone and is incomplete. The top ten hold more than 1.5% of the sample, which has about 36,000 clones, about 86% seen once. The V and J genes are TRBV19 and TRBJ1-6, with a possible D match to TRBD1 (5 bases). This clonotype was obtained from a human donor in good health. Material: Siglec-9- CD8+ T cells sorted from blood. CDR3 nucleotides: TGTGCCAGTAGTATTGGGACTGCTAATTCACCCCTCCACTTT. As protein: CASSIGTANSPLHF.